A selection of T cell receptor beta chains follows, all from one sample in a study of shared clonotypes between healthy human individuals. Sequencing was performed with immunoSEQ multiplex PCR; in TCRdb, only in-frame clones are kept and a portion is missing. Counted here are around 2,000,000 clones, 93% occurring once; the ten biggest clones make up around 1.7%. The sequencing sample was made of naive CD8+ T cells from PBMCs. The receptors were gathered from a man aged 18 to 30 in good health. Some clones in this sample may be carry-over from other donors' samples. The CDR3 runs from the conserved cysteine through the conserved F or W. A D gene is named only where the DNA matches it firmly. Only some rows state a clone size, as once, few, many or a class for expanded clones.

V gene: TRBV11-3; J gene: TRBJ2-2; clone size: -; D gene: TRBD1; CDR3 DNA: TGTGCCAGCAGCTTATACCACAGGGGGGAAGGAAAAACCGGGGAGCTGTTTTTT; CDR3 protein: CASSLYHRGEGKTGELFF
V gene: TRBV27; J gene: TRBJ2-7; clone size: -; D gene: -; CDR3 DNA: TGTGCCAGCAGCCTCGGTCGTAACGAGCAGTACTTC; CDR3 protein: CASSLGRNEQYF
V gene: TRBV4-2; J gene: TRBJ2-1; clone size: -; D gene: -; CDR3 DNA: TGTGCCAGCAGCCAAGGAGGGGCGGGTGAGCAGTTCTTC; CDR3 protein: CASSQGGAGEQFF
V gene: TRBV4-3; J gene: TRBJ2-2; clone size: -; D gene: -; CDR3 DNA: TGCGCCAGCAGCCAAGATAACGGGAACACCGGGGAGCTGTTTTTT; CDR3 protein: CASSQDNGNTGELFF
V gene: TRBV27; J gene: TRBJ2-5; clone size: -; D gene: TRBD2; CDR3 DNA: TGTGCCAGCAGTCTGATCCGCGGGGAGGGGCTCCAAGAGACCCAGTACTTC; CDR3 protein: CASSLIRGEGLQETQYF
V gene: TRBV29-1; J gene: TRBJ2-1; clone size: -; D gene: TRBD2; CDR3 DNA: TGCAGCGTTGAGCCCAGCGGGACCTACAATGAGCAGTTCTTC; CDR3 protein: CSVEPSGTYNEQFF
V gene: TRBV7-9; J gene: TRBJ1-1; clone size: -; D gene: TRBD1; CDR3 DNA: TGTGCCAGCAGCCTGAAGTACAGGGGGGACACTGAAGCTTTCTTT; CDR3 protein: CASSLKYRGDTEAFF
V gene: TRBV9; J gene: TRBJ2-2; clone size: few; D gene: -; CDR3 DNA: TGTGCCAGCAGCGTAGCGGCCGGGGAGCTGTTTTTT; CDR3 protein: CASSVAAGELFF
V gene: TRBV6-1; J gene: TRBJ2-6; clone size: -; D gene: -; CDR3 DNA: TGTGCCACCCTGAGTTACTCTGGGGCCAACGTCCTGACTTTC; CDR3 protein: CATLSYSGANVLTF
V gene: TRBV11-1; J gene: TRBJ1-2; clone size: -; D gene: -; CDR3 DNA: TGTGCCAGCAGCCCAGACACCAGTGGCTACACCTTC; CDR3 protein: CASSPDTSGYTF
V gene: TRBV4-1; J gene: TRBJ1-5; clone size: -; D gene: TRBD1; CDR3 DNA: TGCGCCAGCAGCCGGTCGGACAGGGGCGCGGGCAATCAGCCCCAGCATTTT; CDR3 protein: CASSRSDRGAGNQPQHF
V gene: TRBV10-3; J gene: TRBJ2-7; clone size: -; D gene: TRBD2; CDR3 DNA: TGTGCCATCAGTGACTCAACTAGCGGGATAGCCTACGAGCAGTACTTC; CDR3 protein: CAISDSTSGIAYEQYF
V gene: TRBV9; J gene: TRBJ1-1; clone size: -; D gene: TRBD1; CDR3 DNA: TGTGCCAGCAGCTTTGGACAGGGCGGGAACACTGAAGCTTTCTTT; CDR3 protein: CASSFGQGGNTEAFF
V gene: TRBV25-1; J gene: TRBJ2-7; clone size: -; D gene: -; CDR3 DNA: TGTGCCAGCAGTGGGGGACGGCTAATCCACGAGCAGTACTTC; CDR3 protein: CASSGGRLIHEQYF
V gene: TRBV28; J gene: TRBJ2-2; clone size: -; D gene: TRBD1; CDR3 DNA: TGTGCCAGCAGTTTAACCGGGACAGGGACCGGGGAGCTGTTTTTT; CDR3 protein: CASSLTGTGTGELFF
V gene: TRBV27; J gene: TRBJ1-1; clone size: -; D gene: -; CDR3 DNA: -; CDR3 protein: CASSSSGGSTEAFF
V gene: TRBV19; J gene: TRBJ1-1; clone size: -; D gene: -; CDR3 DNA: TGTGCCAGTAGTATAGATCCTGGGGTAGGGACTGAAGCTTTCTTT; CDR3 protein: CASSIDPGVGTEAFF
V gene: TRBV27; J gene: TRBJ2-3; clone size: -; D gene: -; CDR3 DNA: TGTGCCAGCAGTTTATTCCGTACTTTAAGCACAGATACGCAGTATTTT; CDR3 protein: CASSLFRTLSTDTQYF
V gene: TRBV28; J gene: TRBJ2-3; clone size: -; D gene: -; CDR3 DNA: TGTGCCAGCAGTACCCTCACAGATACGCAGTATTTT; CDR3 protein: CASSTLTDTQYF
V gene: TRBV5-6; J gene: TRBJ1-6; clone size: -; D gene: TRBD1; CDR3 DNA: TGTGCCAGCAGCTTTTGGGGACAGGTGACAAGATCCCTCCACTTT; CDR3 protein: CASSFWGQVTRSLHF
V gene: TRBV7-7; J gene: TRBJ2-1; clone size: -; D gene: TRBD2; CDR3 DNA: TGTGCCAGCAGCTTAGGGGCGGGAGGAGGGTGGGAGAAATTCTTC; CDR3 protein: CASSLGAGGGWEKFF
V gene: TRBV19; J gene: TRBJ1-1; clone size: -; D gene: -; CDR3 DNA: TGTGCCATTTTGATGAACACTGAAGCTTTCTTT; CDR3 protein: CAILMNTEAFF
V gene: TRBV5-6; J gene: TRBJ2-7; clone size: -; D gene: -; CDR3 DNA: TGTGCCAGCCGGGGGCAGGACCTTCGGGAGCAGTACTTC; CDR3 protein: CASRGQDLREQYF
V gene: TRBV27; J gene: TRBJ1-2; clone size: -; D gene: -; CDR3 DNA: TGTGCCAGCAGTCCAACTCGACAAGTCCAAATTAACTATGGCTACACCTTC; CDR3 protein: CASSPTRQVQINYGYTF
V gene: TRBV30; J gene: TRBJ1-2; clone size: once; D gene: TRBD1; CDR3 DNA: TGTGCCTGTATTCGGACAGGAGGCTACACCTTC; CDR3 protein: CACIRTGGYTF
V gene: TRBV27; J gene: TRBJ2-7; clone size: once; D gene: TRBD2; CDR3 DNA: TGTGCCAGCAGTCCTGGGCTAGCGGTTTTCTACGAGCAGTACTTC; CDR3 protein: CASSPGLAVFYEQYF
V gene: TRBV27; J gene: TRBJ2-7; clone size: -; D gene: -; CDR3 DNA: TGTGCCAGCAGTTTCGGGATGGCCTACGAGCAGTACTTC; CDR3 protein: CASSFGMAYEQYF
V gene: TRBV5-1; J gene: TRBJ2-5; clone size: -; D gene: -; CDR3 DNA: TGCGCCAGCAGCCTACCCTCCCACAGGGTAGAGACCCAGTACTTC; CDR3 protein: CASSLPSHRVETQYF
V gene: TRBV27; J gene: TRBJ2-7; clone size: -; D gene: -; CDR3 DNA: TGTGCCAGCAGTTTACCCGGACAGCTCTACGAGCAGTACTTC; CDR3 protein: CASSLPGQLYEQYF
V gene: TRBV27; J gene: TRBJ2-1; clone size: -; D gene: TRBD2; CDR3 DNA: TGTGCCAGCAGTTTGGGGGGGGTCGCATACAATGAGCAGTTCTTC; CDR3 protein: CASSLGGVAYNEQFF
V gene: TRBV28; J gene: TRBJ1-3; clone size: -; D gene: -; CDR3 DNA: TGTGCCAGCAGACTATCTTCTCCGTACTCTGGAAACACCATATATTTT; CDR3 protein: CASRLSSPYSGNTIYF
V gene: TRBV27; J gene: TRBJ2-7; clone size: -; D gene: TRBD2; CDR3 DNA: TGTGCCAGCAGTGATTCACCGGGACTAGCGGGCCGAGCCACCCACGAGCAGTACTTC; CDR3 protein: CASSDSPGLAGRATHEQYF
V gene: TRBV10-3; J gene: TRBJ1-2; clone size: -; D gene: -; CDR3 DNA: TGTGCCACGACGGAGACAGTTTACTATGGCTACACCTTC; CDR3 protein: CATTETVYYGYTF
V gene: TRBV4-1; J gene: TRBJ2-7; clone size: once; D gene: -; CDR3 DNA: TGCGCCAGCAGCCAAGTGCCAGGGGTCTTTTCCTACGAGCAGTACTTC; CDR3 protein: CASSQVPGVFSYEQYF
V gene: TRBV11-2; J gene: TRBJ2-1; clone size: -; D gene: TRBD2; CDR3 DNA: TGTGCCAGCAGGGTAACTAGCGGGAGGGCCGGGGTCAGCAATGAGCAGTTCTTC; CDR3 protein: CASRVTSGRAGVSNEQFF
V gene: TRBV2; J gene: TRBJ2-7; clone size: -; D gene: -; CDR3 DNA: TGTGCCAGCAGTCCTGGCCAGGGCTTCTCCTACGAGCAGTACTTC; CDR3 protein: CASSPGQGFSYEQYF
V gene: TRBV7-9; J gene: TRBJ1-1; clone size: few; D gene: -; CDR3 DNA: TGTGCCAGCAGCCCAGACTTGAACACTGAAGCTTTCTTT; CDR3 protein: CASSPDLNTEAFF